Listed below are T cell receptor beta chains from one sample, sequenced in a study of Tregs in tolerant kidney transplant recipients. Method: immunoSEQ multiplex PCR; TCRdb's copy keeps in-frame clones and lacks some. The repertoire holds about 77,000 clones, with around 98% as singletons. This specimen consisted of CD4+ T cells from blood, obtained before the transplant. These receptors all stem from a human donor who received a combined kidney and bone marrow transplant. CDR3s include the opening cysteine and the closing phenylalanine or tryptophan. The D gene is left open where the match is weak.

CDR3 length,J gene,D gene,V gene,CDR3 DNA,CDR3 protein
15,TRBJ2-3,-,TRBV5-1,TGCGCCAGCAGCCTCAGGCCGCTGAGCACAGATACGCAGTATTTT,CASSLRPLSTDTQYF
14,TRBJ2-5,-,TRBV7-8,TGTGCCAGCCCCCCGGAGGGAAAGCAAGAGACCCAGTACTTC,CASPPEGKQETQYF
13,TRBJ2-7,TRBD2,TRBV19,TGTGCCAGGGGAGGGGCTGTGTCCTACGAGCAGTACTTC,CARGGAVSYEQYF
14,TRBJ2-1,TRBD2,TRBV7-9,TGTGCCAGCAGCTTCGCTAGCGGCTACAATGAGCAGTTCTTC,CASSFASGYNEQFF
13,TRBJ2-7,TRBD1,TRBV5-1,TGCGCCAGCAGCTCGGGACAGTCCTACGAGCAGTACTTC,CASSSGQSYEQYF
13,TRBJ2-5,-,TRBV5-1,TGCGCCAGCAAATATGGGGCTCAAGAGACCCAGTACTTC,CASKYGAQETQYF
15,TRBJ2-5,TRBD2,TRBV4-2,TGTGCCAGCAGCCACTTTAGCGGGGGTGGAGAGACCCAGTACTTC,CASSHFSGGGETQYF
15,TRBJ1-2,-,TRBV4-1,TGCGCCAGCAGCCAAGATCGGGGGGTTTCAAATGGCTACACCTTC,CASSQDRGVSNGYTF
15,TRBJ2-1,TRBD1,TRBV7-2,TGTGCCAGCAGCCGACAGGGTAGGGGGTACAATGAGCAGTTCTTC,CASSRQGRGYNEQFF
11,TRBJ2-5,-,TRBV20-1,TGCAGTTCCCTACGAGCAGAGACCCAGTACTTC,CSSLRAETQYF